A selection of T cell receptor beta chains follows, all from one sample in a study of CD8 T cells in ankylosing spondylitis. TCRdb processed the 5' RACE reads anew with MiXCR; each CDR3 protein has one entry. The repertoire includes 200,000 to 250,000 distinct CDR3 sequences, roughly a tenth of them detected once, and 21% sits in the top ten. The sample taken for sequencing was blood, either unsorted or a sorted T cell fraction (not recorded which). The origin of the receptors is a male donor with ankylosing spondylitis or in good health (not recorded which). Each CDR3 is given with its conserved first and last residue. A D gene is named only where the DNA matches it firmly. Clone size, where shown, is once, few, many, or a class for clones that have expanded.

TRBJ1-1	-	TRBV6-1	many	15	TGTGCCAGCACTCCAGAGGCAGCTAAGAACACTGAAGCTTTCTTT	CASTPEAAKNTEAFF
TRBJ2-3	TRBD2	TRBV10-3	few	17	TGTGCCATCAGTCAGACTAGCGGGGGGGCCCGAGCAGATACGCAGTATTTT	CAISQTSGGARADTQYF
TRBJ2-3	-	TRBV5-1	few	15	TGCGCCAGCAGTATGACAGGTGCGGGAACAGATACGCAGTATTTT	CASSMTGAGTDTQYF
TRBJ2-1	-	TRBV27	-	13	TGTGCCAGCAGTTTTGGACTCCGAGAAGAGCAGTTCTTC	CASSFGLREEQFF
TRBJ2-1	TRBD2	TRBV7-8	many	15	TGTGCCAGCAGCGGGACTAGCGGGGGGAACAATGAGCAGTTCTTC	CASSGTSGGNNEQFF
TRBJ1-1	-	TRBV3-1	-	16	TGTGCCAGCAGCCAAGTGTCCGGGGGGATGAACACTGAAGCTTTCTTT	CASSQVSGGMNTEAFF
TRBJ2-1	TRBD2	TRBV20-1	many	13	TGCAGTGCTAGAAGGACTAGCGGTTTTGAGCAGTTCTTC	CSARRTSGFEQFF
TRBJ1-6	TRBD1	TRBV5-1	-	17	TGCGCCAGCAGCTTGATCCCACAGGGGCGGATCAATTCACCCCTCCACTTT	CASSLIPQGRINSPLHF
TRBJ1-6	TRBD1	TRBV3-1	many	16	TGTGCCAGCAGCCAAGAACATGGGACAGTGAATTCACCCCTCCACTTT	CASSQEHGTVNSPLHF
TRBJ1-2	-	TRBV28	many	14	TGTGCCAGCAGGACCCGAGGGCCCCGCTATGGCTACACCTTC	CASRTRGPRYGYTF
TRBJ2-3	-	TRBV3-1	many	16	TGTGCCAGCAGCCAAGGCGGGGGCCCTAGCACAGATACGCAGTATTTT	CASSQGGGPSTDTQYF
TRBJ2-5	TRBD1	TRBV6-6	many	13	TGTGCCAGCAGCATGACAGGGCAAGAGACCCAGTACTTC	CASSMTGQETQYF
TRBJ1-1	-	TRBV12-3/TRBV12-4	many	13	TGTGCCAGCAGTTCCGGACAGAACACTGAAGCTTTCTTT	CASSSGQNTEAFF
TRBJ1-5	TRBD1	TRBV20-1	many	15	TGCAGTGCTAGCGCCTCGACAGGGGGCAATCAGCCCCAGCATTTT	CSASASTGGNQPQHF
TRBJ1-5	-	TRBV7-2	many	14	TGTGCCAGCAGCTTAACAGCGGACAATCAGCCCCAGCATTTT	CASSLTADNQPQHF
TRBJ2-7	-	TRBV29-1	-	13	TGCAGCATCGGACAGAGTAGCTCCTACGAGCAGTACTTC	CSIGQSSSYEQYF
TRBJ1-2	-	TRBV14	many	14	TGTGCCAGCAGCCAAGTTACGGGGGCGGGAGGCTACACCTTC	CASSQVTGAGGYTF
TRBJ2-7	TRBD2	TRBV5-1	-	15	TGCGCCAGCAGCGGCGGGACTAGCGACGCCTACGAGCAGTACTTC	CASSGGTSDAYEQYF
TRBJ2-7	-	TRBV6-1	-	15	TGTGCCAGCAGCGAAACTAGTCTTGGGTCCTACGAGCAGTACTTC	CASSETSLGSYEQYF
TRBJ1-5	-	TRBV20-1	-	14	TGCAGTGCTAGGCGACCCATTAGCAATCAGCCCCAGCATTTT	CSARRPISNQPQHF
TRBJ1-5	TRBD1	TRBV12-3/TRBV12-4	few	17	TGTGCCAGCAGTTTGAGTGGGGACAGAAGAGACAATCAGCCCCAGCATTTT	CASSLSGDRRDNQPQHF
TRBJ2-3	-	TRBV7-3	many	15	TGTGCCAGCAGCTTGGAGGGTATCCACACAGATACGCAGTATTTT	CASSLEGIHTDTQYF
TRBJ1-1	-	TRBV7-6	-	14	TGTGCCAGCAGCTGGGGACCGACGAACACTGAAGCTTTCTTT	CASSWGPTNTEAFF
TRBJ1-1	-	TRBV5-5	-	13	TGTGCCAGCAGCCGGGCCGGGGACACTGAAGCTTTCTTT	CASSRAGDTEAFF
TRBJ2-5	-	TRBV3-1	many	15	TGTGCCAGCAGCCAAGAGGGGGGGCGGGGAAAGACCCAGTACTTC	CASSQEGGRGKTQYF
TRBJ2-4	-	TRBV9	few	18	TGTGCCAGCAGCTCTAGCCCCCCGGGATCAATAGCCAAAAACATTCAGTACTTC	CASSSSPPGSIAKNIQYF
TRBJ2-5	-	TRBV12-3/TRBV12-4	-	13	TGTGCCAGCAGCGCGATGAGACGGGTGACCCAGTACTTC	CASSAMRRVTQYF
TRBJ1-2	-	TRBV5-1	many	14	TGCGCCAGCAGCTTGGTGTCGGGGGACGGTGGCTACACCTTC	CASSLVSGDGGYTF
TRBJ2-3	-	TRBV3-1	few	14	TGTGCCAGCAGCCTCGGAAAAGGGCCGGATACGCAGTATTTT	CASSLGKGPDTQYF
TRBJ1-5	-	TRBV3-1	once	15	TGTGCCAGCAGCCAAGACAGAGAGGGGAATCAGCCCCAGCATTTT	CASSQDREGNQPQHF
TRBJ2-3	TRBD2	TRBV20-1	-	16	TGCAGTGCTAGAGGCCTTTCGCGGGGGAACACAGATACGCAGTATTTT	CSARGLSRGNTDTQYF
TRBJ2-3	-	TRBV5-6	-	15	TGTGCCAGCAGCTTGACGGACAGAACCACAGATACGCAGTATTTT	CASSLTDRTTDTQYF
TRBJ2-5	-	TRBV20-1	-	16	TGCTGTGCTAGAAGTCATCAGGGACCCACCCAAGAGACCCAGTACTTC	CCARSHQGPTQETQYF
TRBJ2-4	TRBD1	TRBV28	-	15	TGTGCCAGCAGTTTACCGACAGGGGGAGGAAACATTCAGTACTTC	CASSLPTGGGNIQYF
TRBJ1-6	-	TRBV11-2	-	18	TGTGCCAGCAGCTTACGTGGGCAGGGGACGGGAGGAAATTCACCCCTCCACTTT	CASSLRGQGTGGNSPLHF
TRBJ2-3	TRBD1	TRBV12-3/TRBV12-4	few	15	TGTGCCAGCAGCCGTGACAGGGGGCCCACAGATACGCAGTATTTT	CASSRDRGPTDTQYF
TRBJ1-5	TRBD1	TRBV19	few	14	TGTGCCAGTAAGACAGGGAATAGCAATCAGCCCCAGCATTTT	CASKTGNSNQPQHF
TRBJ2-7	-	TRBV3-1	few	14	TGTGCCAGCAGCCAAGATCGGGGGACAGCGACGCAGTACTTC	CASSQDRGTATQYF
TRBJ1-2	-	TRBV12-3/TRBV12-4	-	14	TGTGCCAGCAGCCACGGCGCGTCCAACTATGGCTACACCTTC	CASSHGASNYGYTF
TRBJ1-2	-	TRBV5-1	few	13	TGCGCCAGCAGCGAGGACAGATCCTATGGCTACACCTTC	CASSEDRSYGYTF
TRBJ2-2	TRBD1	TRBV3-1	-	14	TGTGCCAGCAGCCAAGACTACAGGGGCGCGGTGCTGTTTTTT	CASSQDYRGAVLFF
TRBJ1-1	-	TRBV20-1	many	14	TGCAGTGCTAGCCTTCCGGGGGCCTACACTGAAGCTTTCTTT	CSASLPGAYTEAFF
TRBJ1-2	TRBD1	TRBV6-5	many	11	TGTGCCAGCGGCCCGGGACAGACAATCACCTTC	CASGPGQTITF
TRBJ2-2	-	TRBV5-1	many	14	TGCGCCAGCAGCGCAAGACAGGAAACCGGGGAGCTGTTTTTT	CASSARQETGELFF
TRBJ2-5	TRBD2	TRBV7-2	few	13	TGTGCCAGCAGCTTCGGGGGGTTAGAGACCCAGTACTTC	CASSFGGLETQYF
TRBJ1-5	-	TRBV12-3/TRBV12-4	many	13	TGTGCCAGCAGTTTAGCCGGCAATCAGCCCCAGCATTTT	CASSLAGNQPQHF
TRBJ2-3	TRBD2	TRBV10-3	many	15	TGTGCCATCACCCAAAGCGGGGACTCCACAGATACGCAGTATTTT	CAITQSGDSTDTQYF
TRBJ2-1	-	TRBV24-1	few	16	TGTGCCACCAGTGACCTAATAGCGCCATCCTACAATGAGCAGTTCTTC	CATSDLIAPSYNEQFF
TRBJ2-1	TRBD2	TRBV13	-	15	TGTGCCAGCAGCCTAGGACTAGCGGGGGGTCAGGAGCAGTTCTTC	CASSLGLAGGQEQFF
TRBJ1-1	-	TRBV12-3/TRBV12-4	many	14	TGTGCCAGCATCCCTAGGAGGGGTTCTACTGAAGCTTTCTTT	CASIPRRGSTEAFF
TRBJ1-1	-	TRBV3-1	few	11	TGTGCCAGCGAGGGAGAGGGTGAAGCTTTCTTT	CASEGEGEAFF
TRBJ2-3	TRBD2	TRBV7-9	many	15	TGTGCCAGCAGCCCGGGGACTAGCGTTGCACATACGCAGTATTTT	CASSPGTSVAHTQYF
TRBJ2-2	TRBD1	TRBV7-9	few	16	TGTGCCAGCAGCCCCAGGGACAGGGAGAACACCGGGGAGCTGTTTTTT	CASSPRDRENTGELFF
TRBJ2-3	-	TRBV11-2	many	14	TGTGCCAGCAGCGTCTCCAGCGAGGTAGATACGCAGTATTTT	CASSVSSEVDTQYF
TRBJ2-1	-	TRBV12-3/TRBV12-4	many	16	TGTGCCAGCAGTTTTTACGGGGTGAGCTCCTACAATGAGCAGTTCTTC	CASSFYGVSSYNEQFF
TRBJ1-1	-	TRBV16	many	13	TGTGCCAGCAGCCGGGACGCGAACACTGAAGCTTTCTTT	CASSRDANTEAFF
TRBJ2-5	-	TRBV7-2	-	14	TGTGCCAGCAGCCCAGGTAGAGGGTTGGAGACCCAGTACTTC	CASSPGRGLETQYF
TRBJ1-2	-	TRBV10-3	many	14	TGTGCCATCAGTGACTTGTACTCCCAGGGGGGCTACACCTTC	CAISDLYSQGGYTF
TRBJ2-3	TRBD2	TRBV5-5	many	16	TGTGCCAGCAGCTTGGGGGGTGGACTAGCAACAGATACGCAGTATTTT	CASSLGGGLATDTQYF